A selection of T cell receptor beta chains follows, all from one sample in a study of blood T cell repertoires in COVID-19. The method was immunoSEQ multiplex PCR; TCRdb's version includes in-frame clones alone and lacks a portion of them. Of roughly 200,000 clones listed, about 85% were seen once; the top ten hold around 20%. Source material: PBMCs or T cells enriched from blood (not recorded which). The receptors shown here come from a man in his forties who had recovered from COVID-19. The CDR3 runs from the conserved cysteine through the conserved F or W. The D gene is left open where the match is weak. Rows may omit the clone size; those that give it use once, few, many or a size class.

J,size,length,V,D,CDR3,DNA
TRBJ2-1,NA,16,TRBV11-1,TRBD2,CASSVNSGLSYNEQFF,TGTGCCAGCAGCGTAAATAGCGGGCTCTCCTACAATGAGCAGTTCTTC
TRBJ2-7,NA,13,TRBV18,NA,CASSQIQDDEQYF,TGTGCCAGCTCACAGATACAGGATGACGAGCAGTACTTC
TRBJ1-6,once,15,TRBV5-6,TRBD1,CASSLEQGNNSPLHF,TGTGCCAGCAGCTTAGAACAGGGGAATAATTCACCCCTCCACTTT
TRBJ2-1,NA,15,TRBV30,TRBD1,CAWSLGQGARNEQFF,TGTGCCTGGTCACTGGGACAGGGGGCAAGGAATGAGCAGTTCTTC
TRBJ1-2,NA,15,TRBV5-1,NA,CASSLAPEQNYGYTF,TGCGCCAGCAGCTTGGCCCCAGAACAGAACTATGGCTACACCTTC
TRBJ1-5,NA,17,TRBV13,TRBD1,CASSLTMTGRSNQPQHF,TGTGCCAGCAGCCTTACAATGACAGGGCGAAGCAATCAGCCCCAGCATTTT
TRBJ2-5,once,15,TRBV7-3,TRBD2,CASSLGGLAGETQYF,TGTGCCAGCAGCTTGGGGGGACTAGCGGGAGAGACCCAGTACTTC
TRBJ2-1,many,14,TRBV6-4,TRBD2,CASTIGSGRCEQFF,TGTGCCAGCACTATCGGCAGCGGGAGATGTGAGCAGTTCTTC
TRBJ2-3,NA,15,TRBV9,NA,CASSVGTSRTDTQYF,TGTGCCAGCAGCGTAGGCACTAGTCGGACAGATACGCAGTATTTT
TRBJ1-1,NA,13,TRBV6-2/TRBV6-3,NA,CASSGAWSTEAFF,TGTGCCAGCAGTGGGGCATGGAGCACTGAAGCTTTCTTT